Listed here is a single T cell receptor beta chain. Its antigen is undetermined. Sequencing was at survey level. Assay: immunoSEQ multiplex PCR; the TCRdb copy retains only in-frame clones and omits some. This sample has fewer than 20,000 clones, with 80% found just once. These data come from a study of pediatric ulcerative colitis. During colonoscopy, one to two rectal pinch biopsies were collected. Trimming removed 5 bases from V and 4 bases from J, with 20 bases in between. CDR1 is LGHNA and CDR2 is YNFKEQ in the germline V gene. The CDR3 runs to 16 residues. Study observations and caveats: Blood-rectal clonal overlap within each person was significantly higher in ulcerative colitis patients than controls. Repertoires came from total lymphocyte DNA, so rare subsets like regulatory T cells may be missed. A couple of rectal clonotypes were found only in ulcerative colitis patients, all of them.

The material sequenced was gut tissue. V gene TRBV4-2 combines with J gene TRBJ1-1; a possible D gene is TRBD1 (6 bases). The TCR was taken from a boy between 5 and 17 years old who was a control in a study of pediatric ulcerative colitis. CDR3 loop: CASSSRGGGAGTEAFF. The DNA of the CDR3 is TGTGCCAGCAGCTCCCGCGGAGGGGGGGCTGGCACTGAAGCTTTCTTT.